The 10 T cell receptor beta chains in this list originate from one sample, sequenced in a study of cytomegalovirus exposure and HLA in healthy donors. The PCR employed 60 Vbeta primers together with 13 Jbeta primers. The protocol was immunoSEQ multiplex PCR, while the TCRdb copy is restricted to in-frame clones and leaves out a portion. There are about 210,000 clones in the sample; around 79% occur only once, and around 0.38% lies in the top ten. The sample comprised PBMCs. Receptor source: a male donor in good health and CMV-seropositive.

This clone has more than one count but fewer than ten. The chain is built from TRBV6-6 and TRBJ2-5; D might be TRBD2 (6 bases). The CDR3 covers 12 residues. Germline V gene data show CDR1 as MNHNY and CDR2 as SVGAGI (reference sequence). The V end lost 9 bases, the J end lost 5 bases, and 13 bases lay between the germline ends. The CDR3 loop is CASGEVWETQYF. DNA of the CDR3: TGTGCCAGTGGGGAGGTGTGGGAGACCCAGTACTTC.

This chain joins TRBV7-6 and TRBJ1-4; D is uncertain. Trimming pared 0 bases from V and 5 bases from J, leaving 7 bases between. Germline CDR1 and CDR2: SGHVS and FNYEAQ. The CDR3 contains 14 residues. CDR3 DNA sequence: TGTGCCAGCAGCTTAGCGCCTCGGAATGAAAAACTGTTTTTT. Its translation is CASSLAPRNEKLFF.

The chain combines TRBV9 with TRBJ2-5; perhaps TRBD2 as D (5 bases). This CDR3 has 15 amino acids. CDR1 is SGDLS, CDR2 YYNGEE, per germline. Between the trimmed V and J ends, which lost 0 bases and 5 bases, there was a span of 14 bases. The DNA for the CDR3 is TGTGCCAGCAGCGTAGACGGTGGGAGTGGCGAGACCCAGTACTTC. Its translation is CASSVDGGSGETQYF.

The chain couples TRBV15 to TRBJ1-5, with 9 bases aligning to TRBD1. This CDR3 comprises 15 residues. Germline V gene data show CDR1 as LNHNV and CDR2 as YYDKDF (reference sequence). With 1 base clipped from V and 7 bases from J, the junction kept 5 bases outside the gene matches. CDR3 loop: CATSRADRGVQPQHF. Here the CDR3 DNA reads TGTGCCACCAGCAGAGCGGACAGGGGAGTACAGCCCCAGCATTTT.

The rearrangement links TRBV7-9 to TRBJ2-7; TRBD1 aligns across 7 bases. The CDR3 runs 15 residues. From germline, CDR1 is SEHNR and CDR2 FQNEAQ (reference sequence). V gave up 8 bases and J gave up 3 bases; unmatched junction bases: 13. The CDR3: CASDGNYRGFYEQYF. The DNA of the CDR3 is TGTGCCAGCGACGGAAACTACAGGGGATTCTACGAGCAGTACTTC.

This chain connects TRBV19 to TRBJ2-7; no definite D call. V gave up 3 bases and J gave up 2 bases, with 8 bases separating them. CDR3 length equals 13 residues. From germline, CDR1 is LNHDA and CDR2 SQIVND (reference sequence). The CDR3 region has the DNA TGTGCCAGTAGTATTAAGAGCACCTACGAGCAGTACTTC. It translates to CASSIKSTYEQYF.

The CDR3 DNA sequence: TGTGCCAGCAGCCAGGACAGGGGGCACTATGGCTACACCTTC. This codes for CASSQDRGHYGYTF. J is TRBJ1-2 and V is TRBV7-2, with 11 bases fitting TRBD1. Trimming removed 5 bases from V and 3 bases from J; junction bases left unmatched: 2. CDR1 and CDR2 from the germline V gene are SGHTA and FQGNSA. The CDR3 sequence is 14 residues long.

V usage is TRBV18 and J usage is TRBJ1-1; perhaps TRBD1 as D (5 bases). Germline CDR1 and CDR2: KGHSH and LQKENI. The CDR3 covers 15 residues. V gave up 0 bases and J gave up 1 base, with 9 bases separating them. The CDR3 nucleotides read TGTGCCAGCTCACCACCTCAGGGAAGGAACACTGAAGCTTTCTTT. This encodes CASSPPQGRNTEAFF.

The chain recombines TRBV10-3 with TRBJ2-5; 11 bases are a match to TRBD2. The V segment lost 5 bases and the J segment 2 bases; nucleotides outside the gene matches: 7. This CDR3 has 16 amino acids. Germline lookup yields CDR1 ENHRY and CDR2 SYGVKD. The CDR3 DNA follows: TGTGCCATCAGTTTCAGACTAGCGGGACAACAAGAGACCCAGTACTTC. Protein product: CAISFRLAGQQETQYF.

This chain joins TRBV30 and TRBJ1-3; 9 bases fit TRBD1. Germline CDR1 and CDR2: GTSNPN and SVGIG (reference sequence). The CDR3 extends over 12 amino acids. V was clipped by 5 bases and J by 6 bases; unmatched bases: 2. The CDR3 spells CAWDRGSNTIYF. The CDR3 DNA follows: TGTGCCTGGGACAGGGGGTCAAACACCATATATTTT. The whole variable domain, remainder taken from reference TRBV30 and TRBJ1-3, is SQTIHQWPATLVQPVGSPLSLECTVEGTSNPNLYWYRQAAGRGLQLLFYSVGIGQISSEVPQNLSASRPQDRQFILSSKKLLLSDSGFYLCAWDRGSNTIYFGEGSWLTVV.